This TCR beta chain was captured in a study of blood T cell repertoires in COVID-19. Per the original methods: It was from reference gene primer amplification that nucleated cell counts were estimated. Clones were sequenced by immunoSEQ multiplex PCR, and TCRdb holds only the in-frame ones, with some missing. For V, J and clone size, that table is used; D and trimming come from the DNA. The sample lists some 49,000 clones, roughly 85% seen once, with around 12% in the top ten. Germline values: CDR1 SGDLS, CDR2 YYNGEE. Between the trimmed V and J ends, which lost 3 bases and 5 bases, there was a span of 20 bases. This CDR3 contains 16 residues.

The TCR originated in a human donor in a cohort sampled during active COVID-19. Specimen: peripheral blood. The V and J genes are TRBV9 and TRBJ1-2, with D maybe TRBD1 (6 bases). The CDR3 DNA sequence: TGTGCCAGCAGCGAAGGGTCCTTGGTGGACAGTTATGGCTACACCTTC. Its translation is CASSEGSLVDSYGYTF.